Below are 10 T cell receptor beta chains sequenced from a single sample in a study of CD8 T cells in ankylosing spondylitis (TCRdb year 2017). The protocol used for the library was 5' RACE. Sequencing relied on an Illumina HiSeq 2500. Using fastp trimming at Q25 and MiXCR clonotype assembly, TCRdb reanalyzed the public sequencing data and kept in-frame beta chains. Rows with a matching CDR3 protein are joined into one entry that keeps the most common DNA and genes. This sample gives 130,000 or so distinct CDR3 sequences in total; around 7% of them show up just once. Together, the top ten hold roughly an eighth of the sample. Sequencing was carried out using blood, either unsorted or a sorted T cell fraction (not recorded which). The receptors here all came from a male donor with ankylosing spondylitis or in good health (not recorded which).

This clonotype was counted many times. This sequence joins TRBV28 and TRBJ2-7, with D perhaps matching TRBD2 (5 bases). The CDR3 has 14 amino acids. Per germline, CDR1 MDHEN and CDR2 SYDVKM. V was clipped by 5 bases and J by 2 bases, with 13 bases between them. Written as DNA, the CDR3 is TGTGCCAGCAGTGTCCCCGGGATTACCTACGAGCAGTACTTC. Its protein is CASSVPGITYEQYF.

V usage is TRBV9 and J usage is TRBJ2-1, with 7 nucleotides matching TRBD2. The J segment lost 7 bases and the V segment lost 4 bases, leaving 14 bases of the junction unmatched. The CDR3 totals 16 residues. Germline assignment: CDR1 SGDLS and CDR2 YYNGEE. The CDR3 loop reads CASSPLFGGRGNEQFF. Here the CDR3 DNA reads TGTGCCAGCAGCCCACTTTTTGGCGGGAGAGGGAATGAGCAGTTCTTC.

This clonotype was detected many times. V and J are TRBV7-6 and TRBJ2-5, with D unclear. In germline, CDR1 is SGHVS, CDR2 FNYEAQ. There are 16 residues in the CDR3. Deletions cut 2 bases from V and 6 bases from J, with 19 bases between. DNA of the CDR3: TGTGCCAGCAGCTTATCCTCGACCAGGAAGGATCAGACCCAGTACTTC. This encodes CASSLSSTRKDQTQYF.

This clonotype was counted many times. This sequence joins TRBV12-3 or TRBV12-4 and TRBJ2-1; 9 bases fit TRBD2. The CDR3 has 13 residues. V dropped 7 bases and J dropped 10; count of bases not matched to a gene: 8. CDR3 sequence: CASMRGGAREQFF. Here the CDR3 DNA reads TGTGCCAGCATGCGGGGGGGAGCCCGGGAGCAGTTCTTC.

This clonotype was found many times. The chain joins TRBV10-3 to TRBJ2-1, with D perhaps matching TRBD2 (5 bases). The CDR3 length is 12 residues. Germline V gene data show CDR1 as ENHRY and CDR2 as SYGVKD. The ends were cut back, 0 bases at V and 8 bases at J, with 5 bases in the middle. This chain's CDR3 is CAISESRDEQFF. In nucleotides, the CDR3 is TGTGCCATCAGTGAGTCGAGGGATGAGCAGTTCTTC.

This clonotype came up many times. The chain recombines TRBV12-3 or TRBV12-4 with TRBJ1-2, with 9 bases lining up with TRBD1. The CDR3 is 13 amino acids. The trim removed 7 bases at V and 6 bases at J, leaving 6 bases unmatched. For the CDR3, the DNA is TGTGCCAGCAACCTTGACAGGGGGGATGGCTACACCTTC. It yields the protein CASNLDRGDGYTF.

In this sample, this clonotype turned up many times. In DNA, the CDR3 is TGTGCCAGCAGCCCGATCGCTAGCGGGAGCAGGTATTTT. This codes for CASSPIASGSRYF. The chain joins TRBV7-2 to TRBJ2-3, with 10 bases identical to TRBD2. Germline V CDR1 and CDR2: SGHTA, FQGNSA. Trimming removed 5 bases from V and 14 bases from J; junction bases left unmatched: 10. The CDR3 has 13 residues. Variable domain in full (rest from reference TRBV7-2 and TRBJ2-3): GAGVSQSPSNKVTEKGKDVELRCDPISGHTALYWYRQSLGQGLEFLIYFQGNSAPDKSGLPSDRFSAERTGGSVSTLTIQRTQQEDSAVYLCASSPIASGSRYFGPGTRLTVL.

This clonotype appeared a few times. CDR3 in DNA: TGCGCCAGCAGCTTGACCCCTTCAGACGGAAATTCACCCCTCCACTTT. Protein product: CASSLTPSDGNSPLHF. This chain connects TRBV5-1 to TRBJ1-6; D uncertain. Trimming removed 1 base from V and 7 bases from J, with 15 bases in between. There are 16 residues in the CDR3. The germline V gene has CDR1 SGHRS and CDR2 YFSETQ.

This clonotype was counted ten times or more. CDR3 protein: CAISDGTRRETQYF. DNA for the CDR3: TGTGCCATCAGTGACGGGACTAGACGCGAGACCCAGTACTTC. The V and J genes are TRBV10-3 and TRBJ2-5; 8 bases are a match to TRBD2. V lost 3 bases, J lost 5 bases, and 5 bases stayed unmatched. Germline V gives CDR1 ENHRY, CDR2 SYGVKD. The CDR3 is 14 amino acids.

This clonotype was picked up many times. The V gene is TRBV20-1, the J gene TRBJ1-5, with D uncertain. V was trimmed by 2 bases and J by 4 bases, leaving 6 bases between them. Germline V gene sequence: CDR1 DFQATT, CDR2 SNEGSKA (reference sequence). The CDR3 has 12 residues. The CDR3 DNA is TGCAGTGCTAGATCCCCTAATCAGCCCCAGCATTTT. Its translation: CSARSPNQPQHF.